This T cell receptor (beta chain) was identified in a study of T cell repertoires in cytomegalovirus infection. Across the whole study: It was the public TCR beta signatures that indicated both CMV infection and matching HLA type. Findings and limits, study-wide: Frequencies of public TCR beta families were cumulated, and this identified carriers of CMV plus the relevant HLA.

TCRdb reprocessed the reads via MiXCR and lists one record per CDR3 protein. This table holds more than 50,000 distinct CDR3 sequences, about 33% found once. As regards this clonotype: Its antigen is not known.

CDR1 and CDR2 from the germline V gene are LGHNT and FRNRAP. This CDR3 is 14 amino acids long. Between the trimmed V and J ends, which lost 0 bases and 13 bases, there was a span of 18 bases. The origin of this receptor is a human donor in good health (CMV status not recorded). Some clones in this sample may be carry-over from other donors' samples. The chain has TRBV12-5 and TRBJ2-5; a weak D match, TRBD2 (6 bases). Source material: PBMCs, sequenced either directly or after in vitro stimulation (not recorded which). CDR3 bases: TGTGCTAGTGGTTTGGTACCGGGGCACGGAGGGCGGTACTTC. Translation: CASGLVPGHGGRYF.